This is a list of T cell receptor beta chains from one sample in a study of shared clonotypes between healthy human individuals. Sequencing was performed with immunoSEQ multiplex PCR; in TCRdb, only in-frame clones are kept and a portion is missing. The sample yields about 2.1 million clones, more than 85% seen once. Sequenced input: naive CD8+ T cells from PBMCs. The receptors were gathered from a man aged 18 to 29 in good health. Some clones in this sample may be carry-over from other donors' samples. Each CDR3 is given with its conserved first and last residue. Fields, in order: J gene, clone size, D gene, V gene, CDR3 protein, CDR3 DNA. D genes are given only for firm matches. Size tells how often a clone was seen (once, few, many) or the class of an expanded clone, and some rows leave it out.

TRBJ1-5 - TRBD1 TRBV27 CASTLTGTGNQPQHF TGTGCCAGCACCTTAACCGGGACAGGAAATCAGCCCCAGCATTTT
TRBJ1-1 few - TRBV10-3 CAISESVGTEAFF TGTGCCATCAGTGAGTCGGTTGGCACTGAAGCTTTCTTT
TRBJ2-1 - TRBD2 TRBV5-8 CASSSYASGGSYNEQFF TGTGCCAGCAGTTCTTATGCCTCGGGGGGCTCCTACAATGAGCAGTTCTTC
TRBJ2-2 - - TRBV15 CATSRANGELFF TGTGCCACCAGCAGAGCTAACGGGGAGCTGTTTTTT
TRBJ2-3 - - TRBV5-6 CASSLAGVGTDTQYF TGTGCCAGCAGCTTGGCCGGGGTTGGCACAGATACGCAGTATTTT
TRBJ2-2 - - TRBV11-2 CASSSDFPLAGELFF TGTGCCAGCAGCTCGGACTTCCCCTTAGCTGGGGAGCTGTTTTTT
TRBJ1-1 - - TRBV28 CASRLGNTEAFF TGTGCCAGCCGATTGGGAAACACTGAAGCTTTCTTT
TRBJ1-3 - - TRBV6-1 CASSEGTASGNTIYF TGTGCCAGCAGTGAAGGGACAGCGTCTGGAAACACCATATATTTT
TRBJ2-7 - - TRBV27 CASSSRGSISYEQYF TGTGCCAGCAGTTCCCGTGGGAGTATCTCCTACGAGCAGTACTTC
TRBJ2-7 - TRBD2 TRBV9 CASSALAGSYEQYF TGTGCCAGCAGCGCCCTAGCGGGGTCTTACGAGCAGTACTTC
TRBJ2-1 - - TRBV7-9 CASSLGLRTEYNEQFF TGTGCCAGCAGCTTAGGGTTAAGGACGGAGTACAATGAGCAGTTCTTC
TRBJ1-2 - TRBD1 TRBV27 CASSLASQGASGQNYGYTF TGTGCCAGCAGTTTAGCCTCACAGGGGGCGTCCGGCCAAAACTATGGCTACACCTTC
TRBJ2-7 - TRBD1 TRBV2 CASVPGGPYEQYF TGTGCCAGCGTCCCAGGGGGACCCTACGAGCAGTACTTC
TRBJ2-5 - TRBD2 TRBV9 CASSVSGRDQETQYF TGTGCCAGCAGCGTAAGCGGGAGAGACCAAGAGACCCAGTACTTC
TRBJ1-5 - - TRBV27 CASSPYSGTVSNQPQHF TGTGCCAGCAGTCCCTATAGCGGGACGGTCAGCAATCAGCCCCAGCATTTT
TRBJ1-2 - TRBD1 TRBV6-6 CASSSTGGLGYGYTF TGTGCCAGCAGTTCGACAGGGGGTTTAGGCTATGGCTACACCTTC
TRBJ2-1 - - TRBV9 CASSRGSEQFF TGTGCCAGCAGTCGAGGGTCTGAGCAGTTCTTC
TRBJ1-1 - - TRBV7-8 CASSYGPGRSYDTEAFF TGTGCCAGCAGTTACGGGCCAGGAAGGTCCTATGACACTGAAGCTTTCTTT
TRBJ1-2 - - TRBV9 CASSVPGRGDGYTF TGTGCCAGCAGCGTCCCGGGACGAGGGGATGGCTACACCTTC
TRBJ2-2 once - TRBV4-1 CASSLHLRANTGELFF TGCGCCAGCAGCCTCCACCTTCGAGCGAACACCGGGGAGCTGTTTTTT
TRBJ1-4 - TRBD1 TRBV4-2 CASSPLTGAGLNNEKLFF TGTGCCAGCAGCCCATTGACAGGGGCCGGACTAAATAATGAAAAACTGTTTTTT
TRBJ2-7 - TRBD1 TRBV25-1 CASSGPPDRGVEQYF TGTGCCAGCAGTGGCCCCCCCGACAGGGGAGTCGAGCAGTACTTC
TRBJ2-2 - TRBD1 TRBV6-5 CASSWTGADTGELFF TGTGCCAGCTCTTGGACAGGGGCAGACACCGGGGAGCTGTTTTTT
TRBJ2-2 once - TRBV27 CASSSMGPGTGELFF TGTGCCAGCAGTTCAATGGGTCCGGGCACCGGGGAGCTGTTTTTT
TRBJ2-7 - - TRBV1 CTSSQVKEIYEQYF TGCACCAGCAGCCAAGTTAAGGAAATCTACGAGCAGTACTTC
TRBJ2-1 once TRBD2 TRBV10-3 CAIRGTSGSGHNEQFF TGTGCCATCAGGGGGACTAGCGGGAGTGGGCACAATGAGCAGTTCTTC
TRBJ2-7 - TRBD2 TRBV6-5 CASTIPPSGSDEQYF TGTGCCAGCACCATCCCGCCTAGCGGGAGCGACGAGCAGTACTTC
TRBJ2-2 - - TRBV5-1 CASSIPTANTGELFF TGCGCCAGCAGCATACCGACGGCCAACACCGGGGAGCTGTTTTTT
TRBJ2-6 - TRBD1 TRBV7-9 CASSTLSGTGFSGANVLTF TGTGCCAGCAGCACTCTATCCGGGACAGGATTCTCTGGGGCCAACGTCCTGACTTTC
TRBJ2-7 - TRBD2 TRBV19 CASSIGLAYYEQYF TGTGCCAGTAGTATAGGACTAGCGTATTACGAGCAGTACTTC
TRBJ2-7 - - TRBV27 CASSFTYVRGSYEQYF TGTGCCAGCAGTTTTACTTACGTTAGGGGCTCCTACGAGCAGTACTTC
TRBJ1-2 - - TRBV9 CASSEGSYTF TGTGCCAGCAGTGAGGGAAGCTACACCTTC
TRBJ2-5 - - TRBV9 CASSSMTSSSETQYF TGTGCCAGCAGCTCGATGACTAGTTCCTCGGAGACCCAGTACTTC
TRBJ2-2 - TRBD1 TRBV19 CASSTRDRRTGELFF TGTGCCAGTAGTACCCGGGACAGACGTACCGGGGAGCTGTTTTTT
TRBJ2-1 - TRBD2 TRBV12-5 CASGDEGREPPDEQFF TGTGCTAGTGGCGATGAGGGGCGGGAGCCTCCGGATGAGCAGTTCTTC
TRBJ2-1 - - TRBV4-1 CASSLNRNEQFF TGCGCCAGCAGCCTTAATAGGAATGAGCAGTTCTTC
TRBJ2-1 - TRBD2 TRBV28 CASTPSGRANEQFF TGTGCCAGCACCCCCAGCGGGAGGGCCAATGAGCAGTTCTTC
TRBJ2-7 - TRBD1 TRBV4-2 CASSQVGTAYEQYF TGTGCCAGCAGCCAAGTTGGGACAGCCTACGAGCAGTACTTC
TRBJ2-1 - - TRBV6-4 CASSEVGVEQFF TGTGCCAGCAGTGAAGTGGGGGTTGAGCAGTTCTTC
TRBJ1-1 few - TRBV7-9 CASSLVQGYTEAFF TGTGCCAGCAGCTTAGTACAGGGTTACACTGAAGCTTTCTTT
TRBJ2-7 - - TRBV28 CASSTNREGSYEQYF TGTGCCAGCAGTACTAACAGGGAAGGATCCTACGAGCAGTACTTC
TRBJ2-3 - TRBD2 TRBV15 CATSSIPGLAGVADTQYF TGTGCCACCAGCAGTATACCGGGACTAGCGGGAGTTGCAGATACGCAGTATTTT
TRBJ2-1 - - TRBV6-6 CASSWTENEQFF TGTGCCAGCAGTTGGACGGAAAATGAGCAGTTCTTC
TRBJ2-7 - - TRBV19 CASSIPTGLATYEQYF TGTGCCAGTAGTATACCAACAGGGCTAGCGACCTACGAGCAGTACTTC
TRBJ1-3 - - TRBV5-4 CASSKTSTVTGNTIYF TGTGCCAGCAGCAAGACCTCGACAGTCACTGGAAACACCATATATTTT
TRBJ1-2 - - TRBV7-9 CASSPPGGGQNYYGYTF TGTGCCAGCAGCCCACCCGGGGGAGGACAGAACTACTATGGCTACACCTTC
TRBJ2-7 - TRBD2 TRBV19 CASRTSGAYEQYF TGTGCCAGCAGGACTAGCGGAGCCTACGAGCAGTACTTC
TRBJ2-5 - TRBD2 TRBV6-6 CASSYSLAVQETQYF TGTGCCAGCAGTTACTCGCTAGCGGTACAAGAGACCCAGTACTTC
TRBJ1-2 - TRBD1 TRBV2 CASAQGGNYGYTF TGTGCCAGCGCCCAGGGGGGTAACTATGGCTACACCTTC
TRBJ1-6 once - TRBV15 CATSKKGRRGSPLHF TGTGCCACCAGCAAAAAGGGACGGCGGGGCTCACCCCTCCACTTT
TRBJ1-1 - TRBD1 TRBV7-9 CASSRTGANTEAFF TGTGCCAGCAGCCGCACAGGGGCCAACACTGAAGCTTTCTTT
TRBJ2-5 - - TRBV19 CASSRTSVFRDQETQYF TGTGCCAGTAGTAGGACCTCGGTATTTCGGGACCAAGAGACCCAGTACTTC
TRBJ2-7 - - TRBV4-2 CASSPGPGEQYF TGTGCCAGCAGCCCAGGGCCGGGCGAGCAGTACTTC
TRBJ1-1 once - TRBV5-8 CASSLIPPGPNMNTEAFF TGTGCCAGCAGCTTGATTCCGCCAGGGCCTAATATGAACACTGAAGCTTTCTTT
TRBJ1-5 few - TRBV18 CASSPRLDQPQHF TGTGCCAGCTCACCACGGCTAGATCAGCCCCAGCATTTT